The T cell receptor beta chain under discussion was sequenced for a study of blood T cell repertoires in COVID-19. Study context: The analysed material was cDNA or gDNA that came from T cells, B-cell-depleted T cells, or PBMCs.

In the authors' workflow: Reference gene primer amplification in the assay estimated nucleated cell counts. Sequenced by immunoSEQ multiplex PCR; TCRdb stores in-frame clones only, minus some. V, J and clone size derive from that table, while D and trimming were established from the DNA sequence. In the table there are over 65,000 clones, 82% of which are singletons. Sequenced material: peripheral blood. This clonotype was obtained from an elderly man with active COVID-19.

For the CDR3, the DNA is TGTGCCAGCAGCGGGCGAGGACTTCGGGGAAACACCATATATTTT. Amino acids: CASSGRGLRGNTIYF. The chain carries TRBV7-9 and TRBJ1-3; D ambiguous. V shed 5 bases and J shed 4 bases, with 15 bases lying between them. CDR1 is SEHNR, CDR2 FQNEAQ, per germline (reference sequence). The CDR3 length is 15 residues.